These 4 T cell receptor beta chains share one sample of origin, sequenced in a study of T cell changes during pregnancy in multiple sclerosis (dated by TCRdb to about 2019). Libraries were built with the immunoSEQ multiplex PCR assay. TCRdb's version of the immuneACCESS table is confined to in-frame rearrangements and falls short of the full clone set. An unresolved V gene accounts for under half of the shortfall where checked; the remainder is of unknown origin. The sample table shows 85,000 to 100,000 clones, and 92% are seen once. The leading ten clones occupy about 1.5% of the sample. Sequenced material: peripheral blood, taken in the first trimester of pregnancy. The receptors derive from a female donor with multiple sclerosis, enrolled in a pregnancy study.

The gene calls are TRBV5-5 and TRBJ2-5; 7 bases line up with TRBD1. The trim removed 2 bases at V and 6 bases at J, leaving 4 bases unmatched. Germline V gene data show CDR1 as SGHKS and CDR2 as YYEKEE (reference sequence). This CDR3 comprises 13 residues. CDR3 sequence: CASSFDRAKTQYF. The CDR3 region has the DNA TGTGCCAGCAGCTTTGACAGGGCTAAGACCCAGTACTTC. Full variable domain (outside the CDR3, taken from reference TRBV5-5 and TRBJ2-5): DAGVTQSPTHLIKTRGQQVTLRCSPISGHKSVSWYQQVLGQGPQFIFQYYEKEERGRGNFPDRFSARQFPNYSSELNVNALLLGDSALYLCASSFDRAKTQYFGPGTRLLVL.

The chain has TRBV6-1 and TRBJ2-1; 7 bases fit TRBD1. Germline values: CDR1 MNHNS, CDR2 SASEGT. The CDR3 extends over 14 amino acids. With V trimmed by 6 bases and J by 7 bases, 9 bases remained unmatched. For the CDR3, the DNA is TGTGCCAGCAGACCAAGACAGGGATGGAATGAGCAGTTCTTC. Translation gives CASRPRQGWNEQFF.

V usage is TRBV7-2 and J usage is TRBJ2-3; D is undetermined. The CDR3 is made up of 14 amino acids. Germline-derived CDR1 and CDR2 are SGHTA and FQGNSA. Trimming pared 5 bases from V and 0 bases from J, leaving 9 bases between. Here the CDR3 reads CASSPTFSTDTQYF. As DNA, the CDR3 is TGTGCCAGCAGCCCCACATTTAGCACAGATACGCAGTATTTT.

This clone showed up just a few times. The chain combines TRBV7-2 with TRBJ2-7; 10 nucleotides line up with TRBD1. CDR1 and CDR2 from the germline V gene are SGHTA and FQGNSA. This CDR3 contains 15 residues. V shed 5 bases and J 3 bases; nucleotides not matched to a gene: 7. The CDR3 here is CASSLSGQGVYEQYF. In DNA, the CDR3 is TGTGCCAGCAGCCTTTCTGGACAGGGGGTCTACGAGCAGTACTTC.